The rows below give T cell receptor beta chains drawn from one sample of a study of T cells in Graves' hyperthyroidism and ophthalmopathy. TCRdb re-called the multiplex PCR reads with MiXCR, one entry per CDR3 protein. Of about 210,000 distinct CDR3 sequences in the sample, about a sixth were seen once. The sequencing sample was made of blood. These TCRs come from a man in his forties or fifties with Graves' hyperthyroidism. Both conserved end residues are part of each CDR3. D genes are given only for firm matches. Not all rows give a size; the values are once, few, many and, for expanded clones, a class.

J gene	D gene	V gene	clone size	CDR3 DNA	CDR3 protein
TRBJ2-2	TRBD1	TRBV3-1	many	TGTGCCAGCAGCCAAGCTGCAGGGGGCCTTGTATTCAACACCGGGGAGCTGTTTTTT	CASSQAAGGLVFNTGELFF
TRBJ2-3	TRBD2	TRBV12-3/TRBV12-4	NA	TGTGCCAGCAGTATCTTTAGCGGGAGCTGGTCAGATACGCAGTATTTT	CASSIFSGSWSDTQYF
TRBJ1-2	NA	TRBV20-1	many	TGCAGTGCTAGAGTACGAGCCGGGGATGGCTACACCTTC	CSARVRAGDGYTF
TRBJ1-4	NA	TRBV29-1	NA	TGCAGCGCGACCGGGGCGAAGGGGGGAGGGGAAAAACTGTTTTTT	CSATGAKGGGEKLFF
TRBJ1-1	NA	TRBV3-1	many	TGTGCCAGCAGCCCAGCGGGGAAGACTGAAGCTTTCTTT	CASSPAGKTEAFF
TRBJ2-7	NA	TRBV20-1	many	TGCAGTGCTAGAGCATTAGGGGGACACCTCAATGGCGAGCAGTACTTC	CSARALGGHLNGEQYF
TRBJ2-1	TRBD2	TRBV7-3	NA	TGTGCCAGCAGCTCTACTAGCGGGAGGGCCTTTTACAATGAGCAGTTCTTC	CASSSTSGRAFYNEQFF
TRBJ2-7	NA	TRBV7-9	few	TGTGCCAGCAGCTTAGAGTTAGGCCCCTACGAGCAGTACTTC	CASSLELGPYEQYF
TRBJ1-3	NA	TRBV7-8	many	TGTGCCAGCAGCCCTCCCCGGGACCTCCTCGGAAACACCATATATTTT	CASSPPRDLLGNTIYF
TRBJ2-1	NA	TRBV28	NA	TGTGCCAGCAGGGAACAGGGCCCCTACAATGAGCAGTTCTTC	CASREQGPYNEQFF